This entry lists 17 T cell receptor beta chains sequenced from one sample in a study of graft-versus-host responses after intestinal transplantation. Each mixed lymphocyte reaction held around 200,000 CFSE-labeled responders and around 200,000 irradiated violet-dye-labeled stimulators. The protocol was immunoSEQ multiplex PCR, while the TCRdb copy is restricted to in-frame clones and leaves out a portion. Counted here are several thousand clones, around 31% occurring once; the ten biggest clones make up approximately 2.1%. The sequences come from alloreactive CD8+ T cells from a mixed lymphocyte reaction culture, collected before intestinal transplant. The subset was: CFSE-low proliferating T cells sorted from roughly 6-day pre-transplant mixed lymphocyte reaction (GvH or HvG direction). These receptors all stem from a human patient who received an intestinal transplant.

This rearrangement joins TRBV28 to TRBJ2-1; D perhaps matches TRBD2 (6 bases). Germline loops: CDR1 MDHEN, CDR2 SYDVKM. Trimming took 0 bases from V and 8 from J, leaving 17 bases between them. The CDR3 extends over 16 amino acids. The CDR3 region is CASSLWATSGSDEQFF. The CDR3 DNA sequence: TGTGCCAGCAGTTTATGGGCTACGAGCGGGTCCGATGAGCAGTTCTTC. Based on the CDR3 plus reference TRBV28 and TRBJ2-1, the full variable domain is DVKVTQSSRYLVKRTGEKVFLECVQDMDHENMFWYRQDPGLGLRLIYFSYDVKMKEKGDIPEGYSVSREKKERFSLILESASTNQTSMYLCASSLWATSGSDEQFFGPGTRLTVL.

There are a few counts of this clone. This chain links TRBV14 with TRBJ2-3, with TRBD2 identical over 7 bases. Germline V gene data show CDR1 as SGHDN and CDR2 as FVKESK. The V segment lost 1 base and the J segment 2 bases; nucleotides outside the gene matches: 3. The length of the CDR3 is 15 residues. The CDR3 sequence is CASSQAGTNTDTQYF. The CDR3 bases are TGTGCCAGCAGCCAAGCCGGGACTAACACAGATACGCAGTATTTT.

This clone occurred a few times. V is TRBV4-2 and J is TRBJ2-5; TRBD2 matches at 7 bases. In germline, CDR1 is LGHNA, CDR2 YNFKEQ. The CDR3 is made up of 15 amino acids. The J segment lost 3 bases and the V segment lost 5 bases, leaving 9 bases of the junction unmatched. The CDR3 sequence is CASSRRTRIKETQYF. The CDR3 bases are TGTGCCAGCAGCAGGAGGACTAGAATTAAAGAGACCCAGTACTTC.

This clone is labeled medium-sized (0.01 to 0.1%). V is TRBV4-2 and J is TRBJ2-7, with TRBD2 matching 7 bases. Looked up from germline, CDR1 is LGHNA and CDR2 is YNFKEQ. With V trimmed by 3 bases and J by 3 bases, 8 bases remained unmatched. The CDR3 runs 15 residues. The DNA of the CDR3 is TGTGCCAGCAGCCACAATAGCGGGCCAGGCTACGAGCAGTACTTC. It is translated as CASSHNSGPGYEQYF.

The chain is built from TRBV30 and TRBJ2-7; 12 bases align to TRBD2. Germline CDR1 GTSNPN, CDR2 SVGIG (reference sequence). After removal of 5 bases from V and 3 bases from J, the junction contained 2 bases not matched to a gene. This CDR3 comprises 13 residues. The CDR3 DNA is TGTGCCTGGCGGACTAGCGGGAACTACGAGCAGTACTTC. Translating gives CAWRTSGNYEQYF.

Details on this clone: One end of the junction does not line up with germline, which may come from a read error. The rearrangement links TRBV15 to TRBJ2-3; TRBD2 matches at 9 bases. The CDR3 is 19 amino acids. In germline, CDR1 is LNHNV, CDR2 YYDKDF (reference sequence). The DNA of the CDR3 is TGTGCCGCCAGCAGACCTCTTCCCGGGACTAGCATTGTCGCAGATACGCAGTATTTT. Translating it yields CAASRPLPGTSIVADTQYF.

The rearrangement uses TRBV19 and TRBJ1-2, with unresolved D. The CDR3 has 13 amino acids. In germline, CDR1 is LNHDA, CDR2 SQIVND (reference sequence). Deletions cut 1 base from V and 6 bases from J, with 9 bases between. CDR3 residues: CASSIGRIHGYTF. CDR3 nucleotides: TGTGCCAGTAGTATAGGCAGGATCCATGGCTACACCTTC.

This clone has only a few counts. V and J are TRBV6-1 and TRBJ2-1, with 12 bases that match TRBD2. The CDR3 extends over 18 amino acids. The germline V gene has CDR1 MNHNS and CDR2 SASEGT. Trimming took 4 bases from V and 4 from J; bases not matched to a gene: 11. CDR3 residues: CASSVGLAGGPGYNEQFF. In DNA, the CDR3 is TGTGCCAGCAGTGTGGGGCTAGCGGGGGGGCCGGGATACAATGAGCAGTTCTTC.

This rearrangement joins TRBV5-1 to TRBJ2-3, with D hard to call. The CDR3 is 13 residues long. Trimming removed 1 base from V and 5 bases from J, with 8 bases in between. CDR1 and CDR2 (germline): SGHRS, YFSETQ. The CDR3 here is CASSLTILDTQYF. In DNA, the CDR3 is TGCGCCAGCAGCTTGACAATCCTAGATACGCAGTATTTT.

Relative to its sample, this clone is medium-sized. The chain couples TRBV29-1 to TRBJ1-3; 8 positions agree with TRBD1. The CDR3 is 14 amino acids. Germline V gene lookup returns CDR1 SQVTM and CDR2 ANQGSEA. V gave up 3 bases and J gave up 4 bases; unmatched junction bases: 5. The CDR3 nucleotides read TGCAGCGTTGACTGGACAGGGTCCGGAAACACCATATATTTT. This encodes CSVDWTGSGNTIYF.

In regard to this clone: Its ends do not fully match the called genes, so a read error is possible. This rearrangement joins TRBV7-9 to TRBJ2-1; D gene uncertain. Germline values: CDR1 SEHNR, CDR2 FQNEAQ (reference sequence). The CDR3 is 13 amino acids. The CDR3 coding sequence is TGTGCCAACAGCTTCTTCCCGGACAATGAGCAGTTCTTC. Residues: CANSFFPDNEQFF.

The chain uses TRBV27 and TRBJ1-1; TRBD1 might be the D (5 bases). Germline assignment: CDR1 MNHEY and CDR2 SMNVEV (reference sequence). V dropped 0 bases and J dropped 3 bases, with 5 bases sitting between them. CDR3 length: 13 residues. The CDR3 here is CASSLSGDTEAFF. The DNA for the CDR3 is TGTGCCAGCAGTTTATCAGGGGACACTGAAGCTTTCTTT.

The chain joins TRBV5-1 to TRBJ2-5, with D uncertain. The V and J ends lost 4 bases and 5 bases respectively, with 9 bases between them. CDR1 is SGHRS, CDR2 YFSETQ, per germline. CDR3 length: 12 residues. CDR3 sequence: CASSNRWETQYF. The CDR3 DNA is TGCGCCAGCAGCAACCGGTGGGAGACCCAGTACTTC.

This chain connects TRBV9 to TRBJ2-3, with TRBD2 matching over 7 bases. Germline CDR1 is SGDLS and CDR2 is YYNGEE. This CDR3 has 16 residues. V was pared by 7 bases and J by 1 base, with 12 bases of the junction left unmatched. The DNA for the CDR3 is TGTGCCAGCTCTCCATGGGGCGGGGGTGGCACAGATACGCAGTATTTT. Residues: CASSPWGGGGTDTQYF.

V gene TRBV27 combines with J gene TRBJ2-2; perhaps TRBD2 as D (6 bases). V was trimmed by 5 bases and J by 1 base, leaving 14 bases between them. CDR3 size: 16 residues. The germline CDR1 and CDR2 sequences are MNHEY and SMNVEV (reference sequence). The CDR3 region has the DNA TGTGCCAGCAGTATCCTCGCGGGAAGGAACACCGGGGAGCTGTTTTTT. Encoded protein: CASSILAGRNTGELFF.

This chain links TRBV9 with TRBJ1-2, with 7 bases identical to TRBD1. CDR3 size: 14 residues. Germline V CDR1 and CDR2: SGDLS, YYNGEE. V shed 4 bases, J shed 4 bases, and the junction held 7 bases outside the gene matches. The CDR3 sequence: CASSLSGTAYGYTF. The CDR3 coding sequence is TGTGCCAGCAGCTTATCCGGGACAGCCTATGGCTACACCTTC.

V gene TRBV6-6 combines with J gene TRBJ2-3, with D possibly being TRBD2 (5 bases). From germline, CDR1 is MNHNY and CDR2 SVGAGI (reference sequence). V shed 1 base and J shed 4 bases, with 15 bases lying between them. CDR3 length: 16 amino acids. CDR3 nucleotide sequence: TGTGCCAGCAGTTACTTATATACTAGGACGTCAGATACGCAGTATTTT. Its translation: CASSYLYTRTSDTQYF.